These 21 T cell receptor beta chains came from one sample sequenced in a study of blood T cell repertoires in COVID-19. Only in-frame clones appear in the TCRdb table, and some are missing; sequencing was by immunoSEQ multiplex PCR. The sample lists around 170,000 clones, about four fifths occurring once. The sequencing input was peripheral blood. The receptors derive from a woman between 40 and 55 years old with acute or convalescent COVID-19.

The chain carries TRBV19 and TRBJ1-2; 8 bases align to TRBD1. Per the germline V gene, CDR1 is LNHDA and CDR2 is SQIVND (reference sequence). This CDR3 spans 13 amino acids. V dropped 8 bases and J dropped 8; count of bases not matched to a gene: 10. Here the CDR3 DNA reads TGTGCCAGTCCCCGACAGGGGCCCTCGGGCTACACCTTC. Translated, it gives CASPRQGPSGYTF.

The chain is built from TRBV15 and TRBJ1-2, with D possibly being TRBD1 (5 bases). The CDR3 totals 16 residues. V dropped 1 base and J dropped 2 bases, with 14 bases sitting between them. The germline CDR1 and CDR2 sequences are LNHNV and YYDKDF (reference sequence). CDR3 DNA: TGTGCCACCAGCAGAGGACAGTGGTCCGGGAACTATGGCTACACCTTC. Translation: CATSRGQWSGNYGYTF.

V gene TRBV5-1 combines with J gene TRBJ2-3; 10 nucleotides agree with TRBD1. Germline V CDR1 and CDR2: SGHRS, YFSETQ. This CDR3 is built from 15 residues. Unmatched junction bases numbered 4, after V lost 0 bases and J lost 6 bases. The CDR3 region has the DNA TGCGCCAGCAGCTTGGGACAGGGGGCCGGTGATACGCAGTATTTT. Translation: CASSLGQGAGDTQYF.

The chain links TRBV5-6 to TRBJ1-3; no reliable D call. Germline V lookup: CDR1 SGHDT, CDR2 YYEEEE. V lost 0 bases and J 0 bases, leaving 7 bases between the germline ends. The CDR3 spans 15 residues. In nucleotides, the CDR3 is TGTGCCAGCAGCTTGGCCCAGGTCTCTGGAAACACCATATATTTT. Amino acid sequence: CASSLAQVSGNTIYF.

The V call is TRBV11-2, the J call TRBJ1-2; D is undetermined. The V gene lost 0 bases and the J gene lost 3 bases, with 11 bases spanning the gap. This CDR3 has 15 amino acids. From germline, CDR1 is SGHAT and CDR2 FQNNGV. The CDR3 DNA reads TGTGCCAGCAGCTTAGATCTCCAGGTGTACTATGGCTACACCTTC. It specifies CASSLDLQVYYGYTF.

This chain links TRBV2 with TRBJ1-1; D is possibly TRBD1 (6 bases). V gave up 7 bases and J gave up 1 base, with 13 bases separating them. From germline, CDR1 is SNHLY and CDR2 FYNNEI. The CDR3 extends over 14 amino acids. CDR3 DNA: TGTGCCAGCACTCTTTCAGGGGCGAACACTGAAGCTTTCTTT. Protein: CASTLSGANTEAFF.

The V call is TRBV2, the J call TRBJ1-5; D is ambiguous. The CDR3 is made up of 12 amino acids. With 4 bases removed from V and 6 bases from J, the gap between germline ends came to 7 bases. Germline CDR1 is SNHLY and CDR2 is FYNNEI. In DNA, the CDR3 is TGTGCCAGCAGTGGAGAAGTTCAGCCCCAGCATTTT. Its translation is CASSGEVQPQHF.

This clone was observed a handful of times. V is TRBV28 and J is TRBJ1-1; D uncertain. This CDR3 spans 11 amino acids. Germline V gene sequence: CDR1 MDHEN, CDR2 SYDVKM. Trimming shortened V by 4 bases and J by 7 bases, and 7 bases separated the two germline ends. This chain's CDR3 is CASSSQFEAFF. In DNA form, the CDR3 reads TGTGCCAGCAGTTCGCAGTTTGAAGCTTTCTTT.

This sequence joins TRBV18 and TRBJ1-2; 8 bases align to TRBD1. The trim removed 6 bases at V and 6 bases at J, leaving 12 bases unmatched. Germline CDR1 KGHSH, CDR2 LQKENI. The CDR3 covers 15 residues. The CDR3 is CASSPQGAQVHGYTF. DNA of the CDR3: TGTGCCAGCTCTCCCCAGGGGGCGCAGGTCCATGGCTACACCTTC.

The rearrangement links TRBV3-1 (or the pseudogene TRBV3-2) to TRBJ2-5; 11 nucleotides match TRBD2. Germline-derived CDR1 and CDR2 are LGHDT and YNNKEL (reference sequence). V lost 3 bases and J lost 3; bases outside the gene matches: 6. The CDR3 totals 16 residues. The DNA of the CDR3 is TGTGCCAGCAGCCACTACGTAGCGGGGGGGGAAGAGACCCAGTACTTC. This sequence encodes CASSHYVAGGEETQYF.

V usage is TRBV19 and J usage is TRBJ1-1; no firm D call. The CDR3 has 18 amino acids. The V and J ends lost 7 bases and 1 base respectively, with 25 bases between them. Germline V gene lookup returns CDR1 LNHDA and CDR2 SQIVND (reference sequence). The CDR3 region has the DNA TGTGCCAGTACCTCAACTGGAGGGCGCTCCCCATGGAACACTGAAGCTTTCTTT. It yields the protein CASTSTGGRSPWNTEAFF.

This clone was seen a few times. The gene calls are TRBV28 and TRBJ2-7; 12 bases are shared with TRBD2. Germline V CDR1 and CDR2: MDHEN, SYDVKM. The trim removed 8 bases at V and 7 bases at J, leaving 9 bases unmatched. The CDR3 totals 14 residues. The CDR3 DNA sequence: TGTGCCAGCGCTCGACTAGCGGGGGTGCTGGAGCAGTACTTC. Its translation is CASARLAGVLEQYF.

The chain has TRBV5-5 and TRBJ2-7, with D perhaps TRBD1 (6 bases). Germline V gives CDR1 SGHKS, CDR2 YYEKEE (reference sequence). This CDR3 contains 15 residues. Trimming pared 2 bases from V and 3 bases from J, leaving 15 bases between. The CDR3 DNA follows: TGTGCCAGCAGCTTATGGTCAGGGGTGGACTACGAGCAGTACTTC. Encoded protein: CASSLWSGVDYEQYF.

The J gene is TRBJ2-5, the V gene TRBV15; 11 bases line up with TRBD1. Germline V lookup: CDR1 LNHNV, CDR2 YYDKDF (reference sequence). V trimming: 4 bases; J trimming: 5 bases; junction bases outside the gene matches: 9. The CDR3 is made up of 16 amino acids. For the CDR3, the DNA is TGTGCCACCAGCACTCAATGGACAGGGGGCGTTGAGACCCAGTACTTC. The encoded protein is CATSTQWTGGVETQYF.

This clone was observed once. In nucleotides, the CDR3 is TGTGCCAGCAGCTTGAGGCTTGACCAGCCCCAGCATTTT. Translated, it gives CASSLRLDQPQHF. The chain carries TRBV7-2 and TRBJ1-5, with D unclear. Trimming pared 3 bases from V and 7 bases from J, leaving 10 bases between. The germline CDR1 and CDR2 sequences are SGHTA and FQGNSA. The CDR3 is 13 amino acids.

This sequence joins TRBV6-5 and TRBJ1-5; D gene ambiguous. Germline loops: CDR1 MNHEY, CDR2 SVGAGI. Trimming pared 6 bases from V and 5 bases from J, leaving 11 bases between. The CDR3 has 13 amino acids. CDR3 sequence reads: CASRPFQDQPQHF. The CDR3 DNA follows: TGTGCCAGCAGGCCTTTCCAGGATCAGCCCCAGCATTTT.

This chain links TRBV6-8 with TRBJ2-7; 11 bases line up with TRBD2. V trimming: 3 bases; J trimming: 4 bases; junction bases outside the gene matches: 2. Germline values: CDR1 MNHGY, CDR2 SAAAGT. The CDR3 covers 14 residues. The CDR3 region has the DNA TGTGCCAGCAGTTATTGGACTAGCGGGTACGAGCAGTACTTC. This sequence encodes CASSYWTSGYEQYF.

The CDR3 spells CASSSEPSYEQYF. Written as DNA, the CDR3 is TGTGCCAGCTCATCGGAGCCCTCCTACGAGCAGTACTTC. The rearrangement links TRBV18 to TRBJ2-7, with D unclear. The CDR3 spans 13 residues. Looked up from germline, CDR1 is KGHSH and CDR2 is LQKENI. Trimming cost V 5 bases and J 0 bases, with 8 bases left between them.

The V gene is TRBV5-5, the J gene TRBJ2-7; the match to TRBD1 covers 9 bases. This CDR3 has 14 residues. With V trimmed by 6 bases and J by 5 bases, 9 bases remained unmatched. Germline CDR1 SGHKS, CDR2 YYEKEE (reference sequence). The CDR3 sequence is CASIRQGGSHEQYF. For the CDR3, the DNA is TGTGCCAGCATCCGACAGGGGGGGAGCCACGAGCAGTACTTC.

Here the CDR3 DNA reads TGTGCCAGCAGCCTCTACAGGGGGGCGCGGACTGAAGCTTTCTTT. Its protein product is CASSLYRGARTEAFF. This sequence joins TRBV14 and TRBJ1-1; 8 bases fit TRBD1. The CDR3 runs to 15 residues. Germline V gene lookup returns CDR1 SGHDN and CDR2 FVKESK. Losses at the gene ends were 4 bases for V and 5 bases for J; bases not matched to a gene: 9.

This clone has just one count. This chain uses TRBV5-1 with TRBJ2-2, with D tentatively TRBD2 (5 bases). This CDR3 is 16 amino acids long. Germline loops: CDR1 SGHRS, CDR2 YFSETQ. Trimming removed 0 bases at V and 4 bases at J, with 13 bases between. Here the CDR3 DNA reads TGCGCCAGCAGCTTGGGGCCCACCGCGGGCACCGGGGAGCTGTTTTTT. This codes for CASSLGPTAGTGELFF.